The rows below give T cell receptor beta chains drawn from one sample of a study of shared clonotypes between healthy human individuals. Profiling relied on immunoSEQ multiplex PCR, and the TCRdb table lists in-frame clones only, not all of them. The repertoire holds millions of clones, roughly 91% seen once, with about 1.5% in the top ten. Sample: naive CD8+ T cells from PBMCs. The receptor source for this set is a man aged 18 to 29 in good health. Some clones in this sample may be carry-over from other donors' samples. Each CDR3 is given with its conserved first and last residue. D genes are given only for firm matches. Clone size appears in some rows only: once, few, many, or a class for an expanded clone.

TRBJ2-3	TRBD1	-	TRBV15	TGTGCCACCAGCGGCAGGGGGACAGATACGCAGTATTTT	CATSGRGTDTQYF
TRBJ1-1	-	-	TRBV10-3	TGTGCCATCAGGCGAGTCGGGGGGCAGGGTACTGAAGCTTTCTTT	CAIRRVGGQGTEAFF
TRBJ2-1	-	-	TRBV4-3	TGCGCCAGCAGCCAAGAGGAGGAAGGTCTGGGTGAGCAGTTCTTC	CASSQEEEGLGEQFF
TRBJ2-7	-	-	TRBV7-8	TGTGCCAGCAGCCCGGTGGGGCGTTTGACCTACGAGCAGTACTTC	CASSPVGRLTYEQYF
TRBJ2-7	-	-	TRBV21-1	TGTGCCAGCAGCAACCCTAGCGGGAGGGGAGACGAGCAGTACTTC	CASSNPSGRGDEQYF
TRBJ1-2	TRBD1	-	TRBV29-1	TGCAGCGCCCTAGGGGGCTCCGACAGGGGGCGCGAGGCTGAGGAGGACTATGGCTACACCTTC	CSALGGSDRGREAEEDYGYTF
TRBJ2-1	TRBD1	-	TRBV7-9	TGTGCCAGCAGCCCGACCGGGACAGGGTCATTGAATGAGCAGTTCTTC	CASSPTGTGSLNEQFF
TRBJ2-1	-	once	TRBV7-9	TGTGCCAGCAGCTTAGCCCTAGGGACAAACAATGAGCAGTTCTTC	CASSLALGTNNEQFF
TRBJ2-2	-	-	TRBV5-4	TGTGCCAGCAGCACGACGGGGACCGGGGAGCTGTTTTTT	CASSTTGTGELFF
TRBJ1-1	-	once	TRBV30	TGTGCCTGGAGTCAGGGATGGGGAACAACTGAAGCTTTCTTT	CAWSQGWGTTEAFF
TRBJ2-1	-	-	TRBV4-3	TGCGCCAGCAGCCAGACAAACTCCTACAATGAGCAGTTCTTC	CASSQTNSYNEQFF
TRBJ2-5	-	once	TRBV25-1	TGTGCCAGCAGTGAATATGGGGCAAATAAAGAGACCCAGTACTTC	CASSEYGANKETQYF
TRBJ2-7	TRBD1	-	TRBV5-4	TGTGCCAGCACCCCAGGACCAGGGGGCATCAACGAGCAGTACTTC	CASTPGPGGINEQYF
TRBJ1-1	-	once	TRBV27	TGTGCCAGCAGTTTCGGGGGCAGCCACTCTGAAGCTTTCTTT	CASSFGGSHSEAFF
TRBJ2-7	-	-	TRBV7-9	TGTGCCAGCAGCCCCGGGACCCACGAGCAGTACTTC	CASSPGTHEQYF
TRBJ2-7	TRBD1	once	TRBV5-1	TGCGCCAGCAGCTTGGGATCCCCTGGAACAGGGGGCAACGAGCAGTACTTC	CASSLGSPGTGGNEQYF
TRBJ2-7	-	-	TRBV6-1	TGTGCCAGCTCCCTGGGTTCCTCCTACGAGCAGTACTTC	CASSLGSSYEQYF
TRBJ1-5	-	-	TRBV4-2	TGTGCCAGCAGCCAAGAGATAGGGCCCGCCAATCAGCCCCAGCATTTT	CASSQEIGPANQPQHF
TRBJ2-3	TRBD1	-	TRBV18	TGTGCCAGCTCACCACCGGGACAGGGCACAGATACGCAGTATTTT	CASSPPGQGTDTQYF
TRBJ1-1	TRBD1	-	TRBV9	TGTGCCAGCAGCGCACAGGGGGAGCGAATGAACACTGAAGCTTTCTTT	CASSAQGERMNTEAFF
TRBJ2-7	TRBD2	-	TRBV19	TGTGCCAGTAGTACCCGCCGGACCCGACTAGCGATGCCCTACGAGCAGTACTTC	CASSTRRTRLAMPYEQYF
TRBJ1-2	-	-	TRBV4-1	TGCGCCAGCAGCCAAGTCGGGGGCGGGGATGGCTACACCTTC	CASSQVGGGDGYTF
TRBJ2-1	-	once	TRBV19	TGTGCCAGTAGTATCGGTGGTGACAATGAGCAGTTCTTC	CASSIGGDNEQFF
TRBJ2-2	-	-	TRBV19	TGTGCCAGTAGTATAGATCGGACTACGTCCGGGGAGCTGTTTTTT	CASSIDRTTSGELFF
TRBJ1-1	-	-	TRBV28	TGTGCCAGCAGTTTACCGTCGACAGGTCTGAACACTGAAGCTTTCTTT	CASSLPSTGLNTEAFF
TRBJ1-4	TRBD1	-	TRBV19	TGTGCCAGTAGTCCCTCGGGACAGGGGGCTGAAAAACTGTTTTTT	CASSPSGQGAEKLFF
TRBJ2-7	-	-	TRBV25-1	TGTGCCAGCAGTGAATCTGGGGTTTACGAGCAGTACTTC	CASSESGVYEQYF
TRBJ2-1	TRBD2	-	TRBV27	TGTGCCAGCAGTTTATTCCGGACTAGCGGGAACGACAATGAGCAGTTCTTC	CASSLFRTSGNDNEQFF
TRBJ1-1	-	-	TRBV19	TGTGCCACTGCTGGGAACACTGAAGCTTTCTTT	CATAGNTEAFF